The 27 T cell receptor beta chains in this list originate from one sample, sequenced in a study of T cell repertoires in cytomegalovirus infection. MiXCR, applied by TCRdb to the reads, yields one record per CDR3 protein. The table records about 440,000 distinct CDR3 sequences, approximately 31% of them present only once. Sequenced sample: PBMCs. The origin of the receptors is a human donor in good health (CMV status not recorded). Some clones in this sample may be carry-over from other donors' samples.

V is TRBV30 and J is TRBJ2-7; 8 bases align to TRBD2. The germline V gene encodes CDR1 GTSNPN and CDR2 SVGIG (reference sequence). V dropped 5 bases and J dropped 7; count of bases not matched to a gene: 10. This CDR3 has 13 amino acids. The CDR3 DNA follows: TGTGCCTGGGCCGGGGGGGCCCTTCGTGAGCAGTACTTC. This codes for CAWAGGALREQYF. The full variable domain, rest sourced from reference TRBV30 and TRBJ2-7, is SQTIHQWPATLVQPVGSPLSLECTVEGTSNPNLYWYRQAAGRGLQLLFYSVGIGQISSEVPQNLSASRPQDRQFILSSKKLLLSDSGFYLCAWAGGALREQYFGPGTRLTVT.

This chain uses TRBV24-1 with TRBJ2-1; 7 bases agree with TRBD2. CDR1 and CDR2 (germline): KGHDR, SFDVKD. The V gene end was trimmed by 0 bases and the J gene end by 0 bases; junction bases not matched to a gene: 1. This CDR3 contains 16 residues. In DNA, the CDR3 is TGTGCCACCAGTGATTTGTCGGGGGGCTCCTACAATGAGCAGTTCTTC. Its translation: CATSDLSGGSYNEQFF.

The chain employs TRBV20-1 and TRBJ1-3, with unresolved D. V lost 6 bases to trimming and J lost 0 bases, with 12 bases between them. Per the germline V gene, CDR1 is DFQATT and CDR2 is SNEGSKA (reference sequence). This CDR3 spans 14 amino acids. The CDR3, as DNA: TGCAGTGCCATCGGACGAATCTCTGGAAACACCATATATTTT. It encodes CSAIGRISGNTIYF.

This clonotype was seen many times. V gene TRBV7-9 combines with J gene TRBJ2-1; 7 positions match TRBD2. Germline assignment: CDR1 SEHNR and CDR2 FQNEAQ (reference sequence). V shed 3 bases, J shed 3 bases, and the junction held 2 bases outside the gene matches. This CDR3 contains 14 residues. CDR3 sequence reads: CASSFGEGYNEQFF. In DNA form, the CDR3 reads TGTGCCAGCAGCTTCGGGGAGGGCTACAATGAGCAGTTCTTC. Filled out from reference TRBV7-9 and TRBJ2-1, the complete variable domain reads DTGVSQNPRHKITKRGQNVTFRCDPISEHNRLYWYRQTLGQGPEFLTYFQNEAQLEKSRLLSDRFSAERPKGSFSTLEIQRTEQGDSAMYLCASSFGEGYNEQFFGPGTRLTVL.

The DNA for the CDR3 is TGCGCCAGCAGCCATCAACAGGCTCTGAACACTGAAGCTTTCTTT. It codes for CASSHQQALNTEAFF. The chain combines TRBV5-1 with TRBJ1-1, with D maybe TRBD1 (5 bases). The V and J ends lost 4 bases and 0 bases respectively, with 13 bases between them. Germline-derived CDR1 and CDR2 are SGHRS and YFSETQ. The CDR3 is made up of 15 amino acids. The full variable domain, in which reference TRBV5-1 and TRBJ1-1 provide the parts outside the CDR3, is KAGVTQTPRYLIKTRGQQVTLSCSPISGHRSVSWYQQTPGQGLQFLFEYFSETQRNKGNFPGRFSGRQFSNSRSEMNVSTLELGDSALYLCASSHQQALNTEAFFGQGTRLTVV.

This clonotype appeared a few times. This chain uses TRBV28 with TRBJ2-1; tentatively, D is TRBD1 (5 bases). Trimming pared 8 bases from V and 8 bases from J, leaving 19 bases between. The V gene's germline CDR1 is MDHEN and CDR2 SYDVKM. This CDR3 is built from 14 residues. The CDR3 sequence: CASQIGAGRYEQFF. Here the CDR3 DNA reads TGTGCCAGCCAAATAGGGGCAGGTCGGTATGAGCAGTTCTTC.

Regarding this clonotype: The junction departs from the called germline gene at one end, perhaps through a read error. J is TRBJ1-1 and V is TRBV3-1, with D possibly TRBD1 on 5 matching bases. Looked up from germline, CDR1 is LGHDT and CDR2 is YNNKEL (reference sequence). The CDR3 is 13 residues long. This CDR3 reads CASSQDRGTEAVF. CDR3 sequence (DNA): TGTGCCAGCAGCCAAGATAGGGGCACTGAAGCTGTCTTT. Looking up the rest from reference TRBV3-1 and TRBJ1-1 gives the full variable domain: DTAVSQTPKYLVTQMGNDKSIKCEQNLGHDTMYWYKQDSKKFLKIMFSYNNKELIINETVPNRFSPKSPDKAHLNLHINSLELGDSAVYFCASSQDRGTEAVFGQGTRLTVV.

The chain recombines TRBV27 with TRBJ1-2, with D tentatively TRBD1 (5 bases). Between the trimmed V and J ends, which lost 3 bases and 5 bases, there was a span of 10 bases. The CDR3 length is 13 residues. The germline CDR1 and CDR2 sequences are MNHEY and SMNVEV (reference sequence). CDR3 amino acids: CASSFSREYGYTF. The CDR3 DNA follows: TGTGCCAGCAGTTTTTCCAGGGAATATGGCTACACCTTC.

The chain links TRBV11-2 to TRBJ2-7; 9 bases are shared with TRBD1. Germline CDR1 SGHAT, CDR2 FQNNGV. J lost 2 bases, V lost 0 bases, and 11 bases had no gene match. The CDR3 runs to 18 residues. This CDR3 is CASSLEQGALPGAYEQYF. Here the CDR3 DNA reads TGTGCCAGCAGCTTAGAACAGGGGGCCCTGCCTGGGGCCTACGAGCAGTACTTC.

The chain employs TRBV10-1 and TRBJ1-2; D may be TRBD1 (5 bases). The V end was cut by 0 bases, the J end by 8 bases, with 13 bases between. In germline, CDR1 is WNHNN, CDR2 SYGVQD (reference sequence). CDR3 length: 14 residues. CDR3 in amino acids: CASSESGRAYGYTF. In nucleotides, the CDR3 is TGCGCCAGCAGTGAGTCGGGCAGGGCTTACGGCTACACCTTC.

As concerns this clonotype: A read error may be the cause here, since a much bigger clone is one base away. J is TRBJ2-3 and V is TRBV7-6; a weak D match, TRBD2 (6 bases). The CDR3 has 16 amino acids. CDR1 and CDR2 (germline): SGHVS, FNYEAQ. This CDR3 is CSSSLGLASAGDTQYF. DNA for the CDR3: TGTTCCAGCAGCTTAGGTCTAGCGTCGGCGGGAGATACGCAGTATTTT.

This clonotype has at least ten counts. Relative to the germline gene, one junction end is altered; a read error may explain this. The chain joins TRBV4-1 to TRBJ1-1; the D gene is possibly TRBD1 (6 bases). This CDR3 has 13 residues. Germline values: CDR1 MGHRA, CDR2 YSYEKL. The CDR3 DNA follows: TGTGCCAGCAGCCAGGACAGAGGAACTGAAGCTTTCTTT. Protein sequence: CASSQDRGTEAFF.

CDR3: CASSEGGKGKAEAFF. DNA for the CDR3: TGTGCCAGCAGTGAAGGAGGAAAGGGTAAGGCTGAAGCTTTCTTT. The genes are TRBV6-1 and TRBJ1-1; the D is unclear. Germline V lookup: CDR1 MNHNS, CDR2 SASEGT. Trimming left V 1 base short and J 6 bases short, with 15 bases between. The CDR3 loop spans 15 amino acids.

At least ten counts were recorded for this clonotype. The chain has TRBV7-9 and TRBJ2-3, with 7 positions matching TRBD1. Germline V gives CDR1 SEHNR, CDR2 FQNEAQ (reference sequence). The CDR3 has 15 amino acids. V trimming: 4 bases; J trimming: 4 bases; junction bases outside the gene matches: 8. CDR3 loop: CASSYWTGSPDTQYF. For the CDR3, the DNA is TGTGCCAGCAGCTATTGGACAGGATCCCCAGATACGCAGTATTTT.

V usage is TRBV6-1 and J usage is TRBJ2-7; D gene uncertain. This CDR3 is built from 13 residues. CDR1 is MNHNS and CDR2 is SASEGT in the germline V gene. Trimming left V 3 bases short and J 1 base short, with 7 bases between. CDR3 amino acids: CASSEVGSYEQYF. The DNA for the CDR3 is TGTGCCAGCAGTGAGGTGGGTTCCTACGAGCAGTACTTC.

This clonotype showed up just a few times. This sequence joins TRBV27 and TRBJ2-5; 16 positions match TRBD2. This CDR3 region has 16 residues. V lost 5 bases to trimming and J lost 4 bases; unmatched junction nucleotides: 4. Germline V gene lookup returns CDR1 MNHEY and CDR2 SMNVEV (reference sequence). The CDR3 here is CASSKGLAGGPETQYF. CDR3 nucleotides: TGTGCCAGCAGTAAGGGACTAGCGGGGGGGCCAGAGACCCAGTACTTC.

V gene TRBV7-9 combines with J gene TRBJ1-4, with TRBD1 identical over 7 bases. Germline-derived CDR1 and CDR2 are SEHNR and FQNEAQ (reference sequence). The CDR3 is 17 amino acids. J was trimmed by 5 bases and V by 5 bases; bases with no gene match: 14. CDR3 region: CASSHTIPGTENEKLFF. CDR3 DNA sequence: TGTGCCAGCAGCCATACGATTCCCGGGACAGAGAATGAAAAACTGTTTTTT.

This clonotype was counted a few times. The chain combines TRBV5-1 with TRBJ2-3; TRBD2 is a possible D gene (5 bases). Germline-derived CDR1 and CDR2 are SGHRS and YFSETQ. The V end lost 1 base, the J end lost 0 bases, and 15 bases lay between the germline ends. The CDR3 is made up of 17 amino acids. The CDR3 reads CASSLRGQILSTDTQYF. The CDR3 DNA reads TGCGCCAGCAGCTTGCGGGGTCAAATACTTAGCACAGATACGCAGTATTTT.

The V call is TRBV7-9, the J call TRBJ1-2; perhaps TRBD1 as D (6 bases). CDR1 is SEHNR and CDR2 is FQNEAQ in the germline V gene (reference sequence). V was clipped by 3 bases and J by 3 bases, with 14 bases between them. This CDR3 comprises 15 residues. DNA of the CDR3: TGTGCCAGCAGCTTCGGGACAAGTTTTTACTATGGCTACACCTTC. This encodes CASSFGTSFYYGYTF.

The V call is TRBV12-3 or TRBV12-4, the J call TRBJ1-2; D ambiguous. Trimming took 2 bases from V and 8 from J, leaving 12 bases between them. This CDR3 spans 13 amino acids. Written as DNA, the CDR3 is TGTGCCAGCAGTTTATTGATGCTTGGCGGCTACACCTTC. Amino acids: CASSLLMLGGYTF.

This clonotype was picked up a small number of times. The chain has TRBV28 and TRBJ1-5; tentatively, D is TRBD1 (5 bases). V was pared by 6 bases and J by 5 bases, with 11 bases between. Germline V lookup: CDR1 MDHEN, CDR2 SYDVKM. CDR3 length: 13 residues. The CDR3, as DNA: TGTGCCAGCAGCCTCCTCAGGGATCAGCCCCAGCATTTT. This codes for CASSLLRDQPQHF.

The CDR3 DNA reads as TGCAGTGCTGCCCCTGGATCATCCTACGAGCAGTACTTC. The encoded protein is CSAAPGSSYEQYF. The J gene is TRBJ2-7, the V gene TRBV20-1; D is undetermined. Per germline, CDR1 DFQATT and CDR2 SNEGSKA (reference sequence). The CDR3 has 13 amino acids. V was clipped by 5 bases and J by 1 base, with 12 bases between them.

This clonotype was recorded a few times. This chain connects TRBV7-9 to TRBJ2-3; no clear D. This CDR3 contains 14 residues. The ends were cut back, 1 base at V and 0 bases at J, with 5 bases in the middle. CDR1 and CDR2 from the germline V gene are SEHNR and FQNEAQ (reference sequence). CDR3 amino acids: CASSLVASTDTQYF. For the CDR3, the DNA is TGTGCCAGCAGCTTAGTTGCCAGCACAGATACGCAGTATTTT.

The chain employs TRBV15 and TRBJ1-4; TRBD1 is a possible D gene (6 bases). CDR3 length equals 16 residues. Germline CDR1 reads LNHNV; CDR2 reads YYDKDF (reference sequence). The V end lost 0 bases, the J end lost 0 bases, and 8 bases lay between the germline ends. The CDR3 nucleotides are TGTGCCACCAGCAGAGATTGGACAGCAACTAATGAAAAACTGTTTTTT. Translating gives CATSRDWTATNEKLFF.

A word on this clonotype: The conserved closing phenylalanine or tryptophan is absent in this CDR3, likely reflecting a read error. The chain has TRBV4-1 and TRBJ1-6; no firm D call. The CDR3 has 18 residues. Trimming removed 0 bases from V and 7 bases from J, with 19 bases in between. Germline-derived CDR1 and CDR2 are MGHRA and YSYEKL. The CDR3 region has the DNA TGCGCCAGCAGCCAAGAAGGATCAAGAATTCCGGTAAATTCACCCCTCCACTCT. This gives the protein CASSQEGSRIPVNSPLHS.

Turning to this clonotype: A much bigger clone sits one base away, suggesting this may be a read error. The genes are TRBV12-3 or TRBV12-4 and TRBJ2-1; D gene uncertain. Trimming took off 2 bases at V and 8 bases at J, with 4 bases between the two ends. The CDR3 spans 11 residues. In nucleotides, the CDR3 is TGTGCCAGCAGTTTAACCCATGAGCAGTTCTTC. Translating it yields CASSLTHEQFF.

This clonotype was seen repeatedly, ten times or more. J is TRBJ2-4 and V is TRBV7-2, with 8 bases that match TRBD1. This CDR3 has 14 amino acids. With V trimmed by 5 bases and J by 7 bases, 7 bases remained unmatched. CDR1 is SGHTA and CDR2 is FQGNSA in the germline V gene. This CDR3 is CASSLQGAPNIQYF. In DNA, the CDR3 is TGTGCCAGCAGCCTTCAGGGGGCGCCGAACATTCAGTACTTC. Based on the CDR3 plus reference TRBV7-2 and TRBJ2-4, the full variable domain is GAGVSQSPSNKVTEKGKDVELRCDPISGHTALYWYRQSLGQGLEFLIYFQGNSAPDKSGLPSDRFSAERTGGSVSTLTIQRTQQEDSAVYLCASSLQGAPNIQYFGAGTRLSVL.